This T cell receptor (beta chain) derives from a study of cytomegalovirus exposure and HLA in healthy donors. Study-level results: Some V segments (TRBV6-2 and TRBV6-3 among them) were excluded as indistinguishable.

The CDR3 covers 15 residues. The ends were cut back, 1 base at V and 5 bases at J, with 15 bases in the middle. CDR1 and CDR2 (germline): SGHDT, YYEEEE. This clone is a singleton in its sample. The antigen is not known. This PCR relied on a set of 60 Vbeta primers and 13 Jbeta primers. Clones were read by immunoSEQ multiplex PCR, and TCRdb kept only the in-frame ones, dropping some. The sample yields 150,000 or so clones, about four fifths seen once. The chain couples TRBV5-6 to TRBJ1-2, with D maybe TRBD1 (6 bases). The sequence derives from a man younger than 35 in good health and CMV-seronegative. Sequencing was done on a sample of PBMCs. CDR3 nucleotides: TGTGCCAGCAGCTTGCCGGCAGGGGTCCTTTATGGCTACACCTTC. It codes for CASSLPAGVLYGYTF.